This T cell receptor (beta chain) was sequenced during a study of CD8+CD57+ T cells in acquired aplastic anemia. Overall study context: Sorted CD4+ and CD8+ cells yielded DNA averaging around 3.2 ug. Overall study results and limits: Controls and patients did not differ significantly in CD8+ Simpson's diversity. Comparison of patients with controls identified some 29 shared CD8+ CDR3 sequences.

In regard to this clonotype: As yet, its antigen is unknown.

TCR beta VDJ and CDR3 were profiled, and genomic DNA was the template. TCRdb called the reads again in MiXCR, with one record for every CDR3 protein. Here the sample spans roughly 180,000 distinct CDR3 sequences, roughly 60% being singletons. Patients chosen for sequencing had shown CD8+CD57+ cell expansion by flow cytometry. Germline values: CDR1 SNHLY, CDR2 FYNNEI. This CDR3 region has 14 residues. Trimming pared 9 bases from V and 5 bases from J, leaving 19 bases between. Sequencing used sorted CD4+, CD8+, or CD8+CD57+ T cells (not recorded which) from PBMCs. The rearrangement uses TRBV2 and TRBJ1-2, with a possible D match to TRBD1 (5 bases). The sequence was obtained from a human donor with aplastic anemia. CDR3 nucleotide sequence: TGTGCCAGTAGTCTTGCCGGGGCACCTTATGGCTACACCTTC. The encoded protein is CASSLAGAPYGYTF.